This TCR beta chain comes out of a study of CD8 T cells in acute hepatitis C reinfection. TCRdb keeps only in-frame clones here, not all; method: immunoSEQ multiplex PCR. Among 30,000 to 40,000 clones listed, approximately 83% were seen once. The time point was: naive CD8 control sorted from an acute-time-point sample. This TCR derives from a woman in her late teens or twenties who spontaneously cleared hepatitis C infection. The sequenced sample was naive CD8+ T cells from PBMCs.

CDR3 bases: TGTGCCAGCACGTTTGGGGATACGCAGTATTTT. It yields the protein CASTFGDTQYF. The chain recombines TRBV27 with TRBJ2-3; unclear D gene. The CDR3 spans 11 residues. V was clipped by 7 bases and J by 6 bases, with 8 bases between them. CDR1 is MNHEY and CDR2 is SMNVEV in the germline V gene (reference sequence).